A selection of T cell receptor beta chains follows, all from one sample in a study of beta chain features in type 1 diabetes. Clones were read by immunoSEQ multiplex PCR, and TCRdb kept only the in-frame ones, dropping some. The data show about 660,000 clones, about an eighth seen once. Material: naive CD4+ T cells from blood. These receptors all stem from a man in his late teens or twenties with type 1 diabetes. CDR3s include the opening cysteine and the closing phenylalanine or tryptophan. Each record gives: D gene, clone size, J gene, V gene, CDR3 protein, CDR3 DNA. D genes are given only for firm matches. Not every row has a clone size; where given, it reads once, few, many or a size class.

d_call: -; clone_size: few; j_call: TRBJ2-3; v_call: TRBV6-5; cdr3_aa: CASSPRGAGTDTQYF; cdr3_nt: TGTGCCAGCAGCCCCAGGGGGGCGGGCACAGATACGCAGTATTTT
d_call: -; clone_size: few; j_call: TRBJ2-3; v_call: TRBV5-5; cdr3_aa: CASSLGVRTDTQYF; cdr3_nt: TGTGCCAGCAGCTTGGGGGTCAGGACAGATACGCAGTATTTT
d_call: -; clone_size: few; j_call: TRBJ2-2; v_call: TRBV4-1; cdr3_aa: CASSQITANTGELFF; cdr3_nt: TGCGCCAGCAGCCAAATCACAGCGAACACCGGGGAGCTGTTTTTT
d_call: TRBD1; clone_size: few; j_call: TRBJ2-1; v_call: TRBV11-2; cdr3_aa: CASSHDRDNEQFF; cdr3_nt: TGTGCCAGCAGCCACGACAGGGACAATGAGCAGTTCTTC
d_call: -; clone_size: few; j_call: TRBJ2-7; v_call: TRBV28; cdr3_aa: CASRSGLSHIFYEQYF; cdr3_nt: TGTGCCAGCAGATCGGGCCTGAGCCACATATTCTACGAGCAGTACTTC
d_call: TRBD1; clone_size: few; j_call: TRBJ1-2; v_call: TRBV5-6; cdr3_aa: CASSPGQTYGYTF; cdr3_nt: TGTGCCAGCAGCCCGGGACAGACCTATGGCTACACCTTC
d_call: TRBD2; clone_size: few; j_call: TRBJ2-7; v_call: TRBV11-2; cdr3_aa: CASSLTSGRALEQYF; cdr3_nt: TGTGCCAGCAGCCTGACTAGCGGGAGGGCCCTCGAGCAGTACTTC
d_call: TRBD2; clone_size: -; j_call: TRBJ2-2; v_call: TRBV9; cdr3_aa: CASSARTSGDHIYTEELFF; cdr3_nt: TGTGCCAGCAGCGCTAGGACTAGCGGGGACCACATCTACACCGAGGAGCTGTTTTTT
d_call: -; clone_size: few; j_call: TRBJ1-1; v_call: TRBV6-6; cdr3_aa: CASSYPSGGSEAFF; cdr3_nt: TGTGCCAGCAGTTATCCCAGTGGAGGATCCGAAGCTTTCTTT
d_call: -; clone_size: -; j_call: TRBJ1-2; v_call: TRBV7-9; cdr3_aa: CASSLAGNYGYTF; cdr3_nt: TGTGCCAGCAGCTTGGCAGGCAACTATGGCTACACCTTC
d_call: TRBD1; clone_size: few; j_call: TRBJ2-7; v_call: TRBV5-1; cdr3_aa: CASSAGQGFSTYPEEQYF; cdr3_nt: TGCGCCAGCAGCGCTGGACAGGGTTTTTCGACCTATCCTGAGGAGCAGTACTTC
d_call: -; clone_size: few; j_call: TRBJ2-2; v_call: TRBV9; cdr3_aa: CASSARLVTNTGELFF; cdr3_nt: TGTGCCAGCAGCGCAAGACTAGTCACGAACACCGGGGAGCTGTTTTTT
d_call: -; clone_size: few; j_call: TRBJ2-5; v_call: TRBV9; cdr3_aa: CAERPRGVETQYF; cdr3_nt: TGTGCCGAACGACCCCGTGGAGTAGAGACCCAGTACTTC
d_call: -; clone_size: -; j_call: TRBJ2-2; v_call: TRBV30; cdr3_aa: CAWSQGNTGELFF; cdr3_nt: TGTGCCTGGAGTCAGGGAAACACCGGGGAGCTGTTTTTT
d_call: -; clone_size: once; j_call: TRBJ2-3; v_call: TRBV18; cdr3_aa: CASSPWDGTDTQYF; cdr3_nt: TGTGCCAGCTCACCCTGGGATGGCACAGATACGCAGTATTTT
d_call: TRBD1; clone_size: few; j_call: TRBJ1-1; v_call: TRBV29-1; cdr3_aa: CSVRGQQATEAFF; cdr3_nt: TGCAGCGTTCGGGGACAGCAAGCCACTGAAGCTTTCTTT
d_call: -; clone_size: -; j_call: TRBJ1-2; v_call: TRBV5-4; cdr3_aa: CASSLLQQALYGYTF; cdr3_nt: TGTGCCAGCAGCTTGCTCCAGCAGGCCCTATATGGCTACACCTTC
d_call: -; clone_size: -; j_call: TRBJ2-1; v_call: TRBV27; cdr3_aa: CASVHGRRGFYNEQFF; cdr3_nt: TGTGCCAGCGTACATGGGCGGAGGGGTTTCTACAATGAGCAGTTCTTC
d_call: -; clone_size: -; j_call: TRBJ2-5; v_call: TRBV28; cdr3_aa: CASRDIQETQYF; cdr3_nt: TGTGCCAGCCGGGACATCCAAGAGACCCAGTACTTC
d_call: -; clone_size: few; j_call: TRBJ2-2; v_call: TRBV10-3; cdr3_aa: CAISDRADTGELFF; cdr3_nt: TGTGCCATCAGTGACAGGGCGGACACCGGGGAGCTGTTTTTT
d_call: -; clone_size: -; j_call: TRBJ2-7; v_call: TRBV28; cdr3_aa: CASFSLLSSYEQYF; cdr3_nt: TGTGCCAGCTTCTCTTTACTAAGCTCCTACGAGCAGTACTTC
d_call: -; clone_size: few; j_call: TRBJ2-5; v_call: TRBV7-2; cdr3_aa: CASSYAGLNNQYF; cdr3_nt: TGTGCCAGCAGCTATGCCGGACTTAACAACCAGTACTTC
d_call: TRBD1; clone_size: -; j_call: TRBJ1-6; v_call: TRBV28; cdr3_aa: CASSISLGQALRPLHF; cdr3_nt: TGTGCCAGCAGCATATCCCTCGGACAGGCCCTGAGGCCTCTCCACTTT
d_call: -; clone_size: few; j_call: TRBJ1-2; v_call: TRBV12-2; cdr3_aa: CASRAPGNYGYTF; cdr3_nt: TGTGCAAGTCGTGCCCCGGGCAACTATGGCTACACCTTC
d_call: TRBD2; clone_size: few; j_call: TRBJ2-1; v_call: TRBV4-3; cdr3_aa: CASSHPYGAGGPHEQFF; cdr3_nt: TGCGCCAGCAGCCACCCCTATGGAGCGGGGGGGCCCCATGAGCAGTTCTTC
d_call: -; clone_size: few; j_call: TRBJ2-7; v_call: TRBV6-5; cdr3_aa: CASSWKSSYEQYF; cdr3_nt: TGTGCCAGCAGTTGGAAGAGCTCCTACGAGCAGTACTTC
d_call: TRBD1; clone_size: few; j_call: TRBJ2-3; v_call: TRBV25-1; cdr3_aa: CASSESGQGAGDTQYF; cdr3_nt: TGTGCCAGCAGTGAATCGGGACAGGGGGCAGGGGATACGCAGTATTTT
d_call: -; clone_size: few; j_call: TRBJ1-4; v_call: TRBV5-1; cdr3_aa: CASSFEGINEKLFF; cdr3_nt: TGCGCCAGCAGCTTCGAGGGGATTAATGAAAAACTGTTTTTT
d_call: -; clone_size: few; j_call: TRBJ2-1; v_call: TRBV19; cdr3_aa: CASSLRPFAQFF; cdr3_nt: TGTGCCAGTAGTTTACGCCCTTTTGCTCAGTTCTTC
d_call: TRBD2; clone_size: few; j_call: TRBJ2-1; v_call: TRBV7-2; cdr3_aa: CASSLAVLADEQFF; cdr3_nt: TGTGCCAGCAGCTTAGCGGTACTAGCGGATGAGCAGTTCTTC
d_call: -; clone_size: -; j_call: TRBJ1-1; v_call: TRBV18; cdr3_aa: CASSPPSWGSRGPNTEAFF; cdr3_nt: TGTGCCAGCTCACCACCATCATGGGGCTCGAGAGGACCCAACACTGAAGCTTTCTTT
d_call: -; clone_size: few; j_call: TRBJ1-1; v_call: TRBV6-6; cdr3_aa: CASSYWGRETEAFF; cdr3_nt: TGTGCCAGCAGTTACTGGGGCAGGGAGACTGAAGCTTTCTTT